Each of the 27 T cell receptor beta chains below was sequenced from the same sample in a study of blood T cell repertoires in COVID-19. Profiling relied on immunoSEQ multiplex PCR, and the TCRdb table lists in-frame clones only, not all of them. The sample holds 45,000 or so clones, about 90% seen once. The sample was peripheral blood. These receptors originate from a woman older than 75 in a cohort sampled during active or convalescent COVID-19.

The chain has TRBV11-3 and TRBJ2-1, with 11 bases fitting TRBD2. CDR1 and CDR2 from the germline V gene are SGHNT and YENEEA. This CDR3 comprises 16 residues. V lost 1 base and J lost 4; bases outside the gene matches: 3. The CDR3 region is CASSLGTSGSYNEQFF. The CDR3 nucleotides are TGTGCCAGCAGCTTAGGGACTAGCGGGTCTTACAATGAGCAGTTCTTC.

The chain recombines TRBV7-8 with TRBJ1-3; D not resolved. Looked up from germline, CDR1 is SGHVS and CDR2 is FQNEAQ. V gave up 0 bases and J gave up 4 bases, with 13 bases separating them. The CDR3 totals 16 residues. In nucleotides, the CDR3 is TGTGCCAGCAGCTTAGCGGGCACTAGCCGCGGAAACACCATATATTTT. It specifies CASSLAGTSRGNTIYF.

V and J are TRBV19 and TRBJ1-5; TRBD1 matches at 9 bases. The germline V gene has CDR1 LNHDA and CDR2 SQIVND (reference sequence). CDR3 length: 16 amino acids. With V trimmed by 3 bases and J by 3 bases, 6 bases remained unmatched. The CDR3 protein is CASSMRGQGYNQPQHF. CDR3 DNA: TGTGCCAGTAGTATGAGGGGACAGGGTTACAATCAGCCCCAGCATTTT.

The rearrangement joins TRBV29-1 to TRBJ1-2; a weak D match, TRBD1 (5 bases). This CDR3 is 14 amino acids long. In germline, CDR1 is SQVTM, CDR2 ANQGSEA. V dropped 6 bases and J dropped 4 bases, with 18 bases sitting between them. CDR3 sequence reads: CSVGVEGAGYGYTF. The CDR3 nucleotides are TGCAGCGTGGGGGTGGAGGGCGCAGGCTATGGCTACACCTTC. The full variable domain, its missing parts supplied by reference TRBV29-1 and TRBJ1-2, is SAVISQKPSRDICQRGTSLTIQCQVDSQVTMMFWYRQQPGQSLTLIATANQGSEATYESGFVIDKFPISRPNLTFSTLTVSNMSPEDSSIYLCSVGVEGAGYGYTFGSGTRLTVV.

This chain uses TRBV5-1 with TRBJ2-5; D perhaps matches TRBD1 (5 bases). V gave up 0 bases and J gave up 2 bases, with 8 bases separating them. The length of the CDR3 is 14 residues. CDR1 is SGHRS, CDR2 YFSETQ, per germline. The CDR3 sequence is CASSLGTTQETQYF. In DNA, the CDR3 is TGCGCCAGCAGCTTGGGGACAACACAAGAGACCCAGTACTTC.

The CDR3: CASSLPGNEKLFF. The CDR3 bases are TGTGCCAGCAGTCTCCCGGGTAATGAAAAACTGTTTTTT. This chain uses TRBV11-3 with TRBJ1-4; D uncertain. V was clipped by 6 bases and J by 4 bases, with 9 bases between them. CDR1 is SGHNT, CDR2 YENEEA, per germline. This CDR3 is 13 amino acids long.

The CDR3 reads CASSPDRGRFTEAFF. In DNA, the CDR3 is TGTGCCAGCAGCCCTGACAGGGGGCGTTTCACTGAAGCTTTCTTT. V and J are TRBV5-4 and TRBJ1-1, with 10 positions matching TRBD1. This CDR3 is built from 15 residues. V shed 4 bases and J 4 bases; nucleotides not matched to a gene: 7. The germline gives CDR1 SGHNT, CDR2 YYREEE (reference sequence).

The chain combines TRBV5-4 with TRBJ2-1; 7 bases align to TRBD2. There are 16 residues in the CDR3. Germline V CDR1 and CDR2: SGHNT, YYREEE (reference sequence). V shed 3 bases and J 0 bases; nucleotides not matched to a gene: 6. CDR3 DNA sequence: TGTGCCAGCAGCTGGGAGGGAGCGAGCTCCTACAATGAGCAGTTCTTC. This translates into CASSWEGASSYNEQFF. Full variable domain (rest looked up from reference TRBV5-4 and TRBJ2-1): ETGVTQSPTHLIKTRGQQVTLRCSSQSGHNTVSWYQQALGQGPQFIFQYYREEENGRGNFPPRFSGLQFPNYSSELNVNALELDDSALYLCASSWEGASSYNEQFFGPGTRLTVL.

The V gene is TRBV4-1, the J gene TRBJ2-3; D remains ambiguous. V was clipped by 0 bases and J by 1 base, with 14 bases between them. CDR1 MGHRA and CDR2 YSYEKL come from the germline V gene. CDR3 length: 17 amino acids. For the CDR3, the DNA is TGCGCCAGCAGCCAAGAGGGCCCAGCTTATCGCACAGATACGCAGTATTTT. Encoded protein: CASSQEGPAYRTDTQYF.

The V gene is TRBV2, the J gene TRBJ1-1, with a weak D call TRBD1 (6 bases). CDR1 is SNHLY, CDR2 FYNNEI, per germline. The CDR3 length is 13 residues. Trimming left V 6 bases short and J 4 bases short, with 12 bases between. CDR3 sequence (DNA): TGTGCCAGCAGGAGAACAGGGCCCACTGAAGCTTTCTTT. It codes for CASRRTGPTEAFF.

V is TRBV24-1 and J is TRBJ1-2, with a weak D call TRBD1 (5 bases). Germline V gives CDR1 KGHDR, CDR2 SFDVKD. V lost 3 bases and J 7 bases, leaving 20 bases between the germline ends. The CDR3 loop spans 16 amino acids. The chain's CDR3 is CATSDQKTPGVGGYTF. CDR3 DNA: TGTGCCACCAGTGATCAAAAGACACCGGGGGTAGGTGGCTACACCTTC.

The chain couples TRBV18 to TRBJ1-3; TRBD1 is a possible D gene (6 bases). Germline loops: CDR1 KGHSH, CDR2 LQKENI. V gave up 2 bases and J gave up 0 bases, with 11 bases separating them. CDR3 length equals 16 residues. The CDR3 here is CASSPFQQGSGNTIYF. CDR3 bases: TGTGCCAGCTCACCATTCCAACAGGGCTCTGGAAACACCATATATTTT.

This clone was counted a single time. This chain uses TRBV6-5 with TRBJ2-7, with 9 bases aligning to TRBD1. Germline assignment: CDR1 MNHEY and CDR2 SVGAGI. This CDR3 is built from 15 residues. The ends lost 5 bases at V and 9 bases at J; junction bases unmatched: 14. Here the CDR3 reads CASSTTGGGMEAQYF. DNA of the CDR3: TGTGCCAGCAGTACCACAGGGGGCGGCATGGAAGCGCAGTACTTC.

This chain uses TRBV7-9 with TRBJ2-5; D is possibly TRBD2 (6 bases). The CDR3 consists of 15 residues. Germline V gene data show CDR1 as SEHNR and CDR2 as FQNEAQ (reference sequence). V was cut by 1 base and J by 5 bases, with 14 bases left in between. The CDR3 DNA reads TGTGCCAGCAGCTTAGGGGGACTTATAGGGGAGACCCAGTACTTC. This codes for CASSLGGLIGETQYF. Full variable domain (remainder filled in from reference TRBV7-9 and TRBJ2-5): DTGVSQNPRHKITKRGQNVTFRCDPISEHNRLYWYRQTLGQGPEFLTYFQNEAQLEKSRLLSDRFSAERPKGSFSTLEIQRTEQGDSAMYLCASSLGGLIGETQYFGPGTRLLVL.

V and J are TRBV9 and TRBJ2-3, with 7 bases aligning to TRBD2. CDR3 length: 15 residues. The J segment lost 2 bases and the V segment lost 7 bases, leaving 10 bases of the junction unmatched. Germline-derived CDR1 and CDR2 are SGDLS and YYNGEE. CDR3 loop: CASRRGDGNTDTQYF. The CDR3 coding sequence is TGTGCCAGCCGACGGGGGGACGGAAACACAGATACGCAGTATTTT.

The V gene is TRBV27, the J gene TRBJ2-7; 10 bases match TRBD1. Germline V CDR1 and CDR2: MNHEY, SMNVEV (reference sequence). The CDR3 has 13 amino acids. V lost 8 bases, J lost 4 bases, and 5 bases stayed unmatched. In DNA, the CDR3 is TGTGCCAGCGGCTGGGACAGGGGTTACGAGCAGTACTTC. Translating gives CASGWDRGYEQYF.

This clone appeared once. This sample also contains other DNA sequences that code for the same CDR3. This chain uses TRBV27 with TRBJ2-3; 7 bases are a match to TRBD1. This CDR3 is built from 14 residues. Trimming at V came to 5 bases and at J to 4 bases, leaving 6 bases not matched to a gene. The germline CDR1 and CDR2 sequences are MNHEY and SMNVEV (reference sequence). CDR3 sequence: CASSLGQGADTQYF. In DNA, the CDR3 is TGTGCCAGCAGTCTGGGCCAGGGGGCAGATACGCAGTATTTT.

V and J are TRBV5-4 and TRBJ2-1, with D possibly TRBD2 on 5 matching bases. This CDR3 has 16 residues. Per the germline V gene, CDR1 is SGHNT and CDR2 is YYREEE (reference sequence). V was cut by 0 bases and J by 1 base, with 11 bases left in between. The CDR3 DNA is TGTGCCAGCAGCTTGGATACGGGAACATCCTACAATGAGCAGTTCTTC. This translates into CASSLDTGTSYNEQFF.

The chain links TRBV28 to TRBJ1-5, with 9 bases that match TRBD1. There are 15 residues in the CDR3. Trimming cost V 6 bases and J 2 bases; bases outside gene matches: 5. Per germline, CDR1 MDHEN and CDR2 SYDVKM. The CDR3 DNA reads TGTGCCAGCAGGGGGACAGGGCGCGGCAATCAGCCCCAGCATTTT. Protein product: CASRGTGRGNQPQHF.

The chain is built from TRBV5-6 and TRBJ2-5; 8 bases agree with TRBD1. Germline CDR1 is SGHDT and CDR2 is YYEEEE. The length of the CDR3 is 15 residues. V was pared by 7 bases and J by 1 base, with 9 bases of the junction left unmatched. The CDR3 loop is CASQYQDRGQETQYF. The CDR3 DNA is TGTGCCAGCCAATACCAAGACAGGGGCCAAGAGACCCAGTACTTC.

The chain joins TRBV2 to TRBJ2-7, with TRBD1 as a possible D gene (5 bases). Trimming removed 2 bases from V and 2 bases from J, with 13 bases in between. CDR1 and CDR2 from the germline V gene are SNHLY and FYNNEI. CDR3 size: 15 residues. The CDR3: CASSENHRQPYEQYF. CDR3 in DNA: TGTGCCAGCAGTGAAAATCACCGACAGCCCTACGAGCAGTACTTC.

This chain joins TRBV9 and TRBJ2-7; 8 bases are a match to TRBD2. Germline V gene data show CDR1 as SGDLS and CDR2 as YYNGEE. V gave up 0 bases and J gave up 4 bases; unmatched junction bases: 9. The CDR3 is 16 amino acids. Here the CDR3 reads CASSVGSSGGIYEQYF. CDR3 DNA sequence: TGTGCCAGCAGCGTAGGATCAAGCGGGGGTATATACGAGCAGTACTTC.

This clone came up once. The chain carries TRBV24-1 and TRBJ2-5; tentative D call: TRBD1 (6 bases). The ends were cut back, 8 bases at V and 1 base at J, with 7 bases in the middle. The CDR3 sequence is 12 residues long. Germline lookup yields CDR1 KGHDR and CDR2 SFDVKD. The chain's CDR3 is CATKDSQETQYF. As DNA, the CDR3 is TGTGCCACCAAGGACAGCCAAGAGACCCAGTACTTC.

The rearrangement links TRBV6-5 to TRBJ2-3, with a tentative D call TRBD2 (5 bases). The germline CDR1 and CDR2 sequences are MNHEY and SVGAGI. This CDR3 region has 16 residues. V was trimmed by 0 bases and J by 1 base, leaving 11 bases between them. The CDR3 loop is CASSYSGSLRTDTQYF. In DNA, the CDR3 is TGTGCCAGCAGTTACTCGGGGAGTTTACGCACAGATACGCAGTATTTT.

The chain joins TRBV5-1 to TRBJ2-7; 16 bases are a match to TRBD2. V was clipped by 0 bases and J by 6 bases; unmatched bases: 6. CDR1 and CDR2 (germline): SGHRS, YFSETQ. The CDR3 runs 17 residues. The CDR3 DNA follows: TGCGCCAGCAGCTTGGCGGGACTAGCGGGAGGGCCGGGCGAGCAGTACTTC. It specifies CASSLAGLAGGPGEQYF.

The chain has TRBV20-1 and TRBJ2-5; D is undetermined. CDR1 and CDR2 from the germline V gene are DFQATT and SNEGSKA (reference sequence). The CDR3 totals 10 residues. V lost 6 bases and J 8 bases, leaving 10 bases between the germline ends. The CDR3 sequence: CSATTETQYF. The DNA of the CDR3 is TGCAGTGCGACGACTGAAACCCAGTACTTC.

The chain is built from TRBV5-4 and TRBJ2-7; D may be TRBD2 (5 bases). Per the germline V gene, CDR1 is SGHNT and CDR2 is YYREEE (reference sequence). This CDR3 comprises 16 residues. Trimming removed 4 bases from V and 7 bases from J, with 24 bases in between. DNA of the CDR3: TGTGCCAGCAGCCTTAAAGGGAACCTCCTTACGGGGGAGCAGTACTTC. Its protein is CASSLKGNLLTGEQYF.